The 30 T cell receptor beta chains presented below share a single source sample, sequenced in a study of blood T cells in healthy people across ages. Combining a sample-barcoded 5' primer with a J-beta primer mix, a second PCR ran for 7 to 11 cycles. TCRdb re-called the 5' RACE reads through MiXCR, storing one row per CDR3 protein. The sample consists of roughly 1,800,000 distinct CDR3 sequences, about 50% of them appearing once. The specimen sequenced was blood. The source of these receptors is a woman between 40 and 55 years old in good health.

This clonotype showed up just a few times. The chain recombines TRBV28 with TRBJ2-4, with TRBD1 matching 8 bases. J was trimmed by 8 bases and V by 4 bases; bases with no gene match: 7. Germline CDR1 reads MDHEN; CDR2 reads SYDVKM. The CDR3 consists of 14 residues. The CDR3 protein is CASSSTGEVDIQYF. In DNA, the CDR3 is TGTGCCAGCAGTTCGACAGGGGAGGTAGACATTCAGTACTTC.

This clonotype was detected only a few times. This rearrangement joins TRBV10-3 to TRBJ2-7; 9 nucleotides match TRBD1. The V gene's germline CDR1 is ENHRY and CDR2 SYGVKD. With V trimmed by 3 bases and J by 2 bases, 5 bases remained unmatched. This CDR3 spans 15 amino acids. In nucleotides, the CDR3 is TGTGCCATCAGTGATAGGGGACAGGGAACCTACGAGCAGTACTTC. It codes for CAISDRGQGTYEQYF.

The chain is built from TRBV11-3 and TRBJ2-1, with D tentatively TRBD1 (5 bases). The CDR3 spans 15 residues. V was pared by 1 base and J by 4 bases, with 11 bases between. From germline, CDR1 is SGHNT and CDR2 YENEEA. The CDR3 nucleotides are TGTGCCAGCAGCTTAGTTGGGGCTGTATACAATGAGCAGTTCTTC. Protein: CASSLVGAVYNEQFF.

The table lists this clonotype with a few counts. The V call is TRBV7-2, the J call TRBJ2-3, with D possibly being TRBD2 (5 bases). Germline CDR1 SGHTA, CDR2 FQGNSA. The V and J ends lost 2 bases and 2 bases respectively, with 14 bases between them. CDR3 size: 16 residues. DNA for the CDR3: TGTGCCAGCAGCTTAATAGGCCGGGGTTCCACAGATACGCAGTATTTT. Translation gives CASSLIGRGSTDTQYF. Using reference TRBV7-2 and TRBJ2-3 for the parts outside the CDR3, the full variable domain is GAGVSQSPSNKVTEKGKDVELRCDPISGHTALYWYRQSLGQGLEFLIYFQGNSAPDKSGLPSDRFSAERTGGSVSTLTIQRTQQEDSAVYLCASSLIGRGSTDTQYFGPGTRLTVL.

This clonotype was observed a few times. This rearrangement joins TRBV12-3 or TRBV12-4 to TRBJ1-2; D gene uncertain. V dropped 4 bases and J dropped 7 bases, with 16 bases sitting between them. The CDR3 has 14 residues. The CDR3, as DNA: TGTGCCAGCAGTTCCACCCTCGTTATCACTGGCTACACCTTC. Residues: CASSSTLVITGYTF.

V is TRBV7-9 and J is TRBJ1-1, with 8 bases fitting TRBD1. Germline CDR1 and CDR2: SEHNR and FQNEAQ (reference sequence). J lost 5 bases, V lost 5 bases, and 10 bases had no gene match. The CDR3 totals 15 residues. In DNA form, the CDR3 reads TGTGCCAGCAGCGGTGACAGGGGAGTCAGGACTGAAGCTTTCTTT. Its translation is CASSGDRGVRTEAFF.

J is TRBJ1-4 and V is TRBV12-3 or TRBV12-4; tentative D call: TRBD1 (5 bases). This CDR3 is 15 amino acids long. With 3 bases removed from V and 0 bases from J, the gap between germline ends came to 8 bases. The CDR3 sequence: CASSFATATNEKLFF. In nucleotides, the CDR3 is TGTGCCAGCAGTTTCGCGACAGCAACTAATGAAAAACTGTTTTTT.

The chain recombines TRBV7-2 with TRBJ1-1; TRBD1 agrees at 7 bases. V dropped 5 bases and J dropped 0; count of bases not matched to a gene: 6. This CDR3 contains 15 residues. Germline lookup yields CDR1 SGHTA and CDR2 FQGNSA. The CDR3 coding sequence is TGTGCCAGCAGCACCGCCAGGGGGTTGAACACTGAAGCTTTCTTT. Its protein is CASSTARGLNTEAFF.

This chain connects TRBV27 to TRBJ2-7, with 7 bases matching TRBD2. The J call may be wrong; the DNA end is better matched by TRBJ2-5. From germline, CDR1 is MNHEY and CDR2 SMNVEV (reference sequence). The CDR3 is made up of 17 amino acids. CDR3 loop: CASSSLNVERGRETQYF. Here the CDR3 DNA reads TGTGCCAGCAGTTCCCTTAACGTCGAGCGGGGAAGGGAGACCCAGTACTTC.

This chain links TRBV20-1 with TRBJ1-5, with D possibly being TRBD1 (6 bases). V was shortened by 2 bases and J by 0 bases, with 8 bases between the two germline ends. Germline CDR1 DFQATT, CDR2 SNEGSKA (reference sequence). This CDR3 is 14 amino acids long. DNA for the CDR3: TGCAGTGCTAGAAACAGGGTTAGCAATCAGCCCCAGCATTTT. Translated, it gives CSARNRVSNQPQHF.

The rearrangement links TRBV2 to TRBJ2-4; 9 nucleotides match TRBD2. The CDR3 runs 16 residues. The V segment lost 4 bases and the J segment 6 bases; nucleotides outside the gene matches: 10. CDR1 and CDR2 (germline): SNHLY, FYNNEI. The CDR3 here is CASSAWGRGGSNIQYF. The DNA of the CDR3 is TGTGCCAGCAGTGCCTGGGGGCGGGGGGGTTCAAACATTCAGTACTTC.

The chain has TRBV5-1 and TRBJ2-1, with 13 bases matching TRBD2. The trim removed 6 bases at V and 5 bases at J, leaving 8 bases unmatched. The V gene's germline CDR1 is SGHRS and CDR2 YFSETQ. The CDR3 sequence is 16 residues long. The CDR3, as DNA: TGCGCCAGCATCTGGGGGACTAGCGGGGTAAACAATGAGCAGTTCTTC. It translates to CASIWGTSGVNNEQFF.

The chain joins TRBV2 to TRBJ2-1; 9 nucleotides match TRBD1. CDR3 length: 12 amino acids. Germline V gives CDR1 SNHLY, CDR2 FYNNEI. V trimming: 5 bases; J trimming: 9 bases; junction bases outside the gene matches: 2. CDR3 residues: CASSRDRAEQFF. DNA of the CDR3: TGTGCCAGCAGTAGGGACAGGGCTGAGCAGTTCTTC.

This clonotype was counted a few times. This chain joins TRBV6-5 and TRBJ2-7; the match to TRBD2 covers 14 bases. The CDR3 covers 16 residues. Germline V CDR1 and CDR2: MNHEY, SVGAGI. With 3 bases clipped from V and 5 bases from J, the junction kept 6 bases outside the gene matches. The CDR3 region has the DNA TGTGCCAGCAGTTATATGACTAGCGGGGGGGCCCACGAGCAGTACTTC. It codes for CASSYMTSGGAHEQYF.

In its sample, this clonotype was seen a few times. The V gene is TRBV5-1, the J gene TRBJ2-3; 8 nucleotides line up with TRBD2. Germline V gene sequence: CDR1 SGHRS, CDR2 YFSETQ. CDR3 length equals 15 residues. V shed 2 bases, J shed 3 bases, and the junction held 5 bases outside the gene matches. The CDR3 nucleotides read TGCGCCAGCAGCTTTCCGGGGGGGCAAACAGATACGCAGTATTTT. The encoded protein is CASSFPGGQTDTQYF.

This clonotype came up a few times. The chain employs TRBV20-1 and TRBJ2-6; D unresolved. The CDR3 is made up of 14 amino acids. Trimming removed 4 bases at V and 0 bases at J, with 7 bases between. Germline CDR1 DFQATT, CDR2 SNEGSKA (reference sequence). CDR3 nucleotides: TGCAGTGCTATGGGCCTCTCTGGGGCCAACGTCCTGACTTTC. This gives the protein CSAMGLSGANVLTF.

The V gene is TRBV12-3 or TRBV12-4, the J gene TRBJ2-3; TRBD1 might be the D (6 bases). The ends were cut back, 9 bases at V and 0 bases at J, with 16 bases in the middle. The CDR3 consists of 15 residues. The chain's CDR3 is CASSILGGSTDTQYF. The CDR3 region has the DNA TGTGCCAGTTCGATATTAGGGGGAAGCACAGATACGCAGTATTTT.

This clonotype appeared once. The chain uses TRBV4-1 and TRBJ2-1; D possibly corresponds to TRBD2 (6 bases). Germline V gives CDR1 MGHRA, CDR2 YSYEKL. CDR3 length: 16 amino acids. V was pared by 4 bases and J by 9 bases, with 22 bases between. In DNA form, the CDR3 reads TGCGCCAGCAGCCTACTCCCCGTCGGGGACGGGGGTGAGCAGTTCTTC. It is translated as CASSLLPVGDGGEQFF.

The rearrangement links TRBV6-2 or TRBV6-3 to TRBJ2-7, with 9 bases identical to TRBD1. The CDR3 covers 15 residues. The J segment lost 0 bases and the V segment lost 11 bases, leaving 11 bases of the junction unmatched. Looked up from germline, CDR1 is MNHEY and CDR2 is SVGEGT. CDR3 nucleotides: TGTGCCGGCATCGCCGGGACAGGGAGCTCCTACGAGCAGTACTTC. It translates to CAGIAGTGSSYEQYF.

The CDR3 DNA is TGCGCCAGCAGCCAAACTCCCAGCCGTTATGATAACTATGGCTACACCTTC. Translation gives CASSQTPSRYDNYGYTF. The chain joins TRBV5-1 to TRBJ1-2; no reliable D call. V was pared by 4 bases and J by 1 base, with 20 bases between. CDR1 is SGHRS and CDR2 is YFSETQ in the germline V gene. The CDR3 loop spans 17 amino acids. Complete variable domain (other parts from reference TRBV5-1 and TRBJ1-2): KAGVTQTPRYLIKTRGQQVTLSCSPISGHRSVSWYQQTPGQGLQFLFEYFSETQRNKGNFPGRFSGRQFSNSRSEMNVSTLELGDSALYLCASSQTPSRYDNYGYTFGSGTRLTVV.

J is TRBJ2-1 and V is TRBV6-5; TRBD2 is a possible D gene (7 bases). Germline-derived CDR1 and CDR2 are MNHEY and SVGAGI. Trimming took off 4 bases at V and 11 bases at J, with 12 bases between the two ends. The CDR3 sequence is 12 residues long. For the CDR3, the DNA is TGTGCCAGCAGTTTTGAGGGGGGGAAGCAGTTCTTC. Amino acids: CASSFEGGKQFF.

The chain combines TRBV29-1 with TRBJ2-5, with D perhaps TRBD1 (6 bases). The J call is in doubt because the DNA end fits TRBJ2-7 better. The CDR3 loop spans 14 amino acids. The germline V gene encodes CDR1 SQVTM and CDR2 ANQGSEA. The CDR3 here is CSVEIAPQGYEQYF. The CDR3 DNA follows: TGCAGCGTTGAAATTGCCCCACAGGGTTACGAGCAGTACTTC.

Many counts were recorded for this clonotype. The chain has TRBV7-2 and TRBJ2-3; D remains unclear. Germline CDR1 is SGHTA and CDR2 is FQGNSA. The V and J ends lost 4 bases and 1 base respectively, with 6 bases between them. This CDR3 comprises 13 residues. The CDR3 region is CASSSWGTDTQYF. The CDR3 DNA is TGTGCCAGCAGCTCCTGGGGCACAGATACGCAGTATTTT.

Of note for this clonotype: The junction and the germline gene differ at one end; a read error may be behind it. The chain carries TRBV7-2 and TRBJ2-3; TRBD1 might be the D (6 bases). Germline loops: CDR1 SGHTA, CDR2 FQGNSA. CDR3 size: 17 residues. CDR3 region: CASSRAGTLESTGTQYF. CDR3 sequence (DNA): TGTGCCAGCAGCCGAGCCGGGACACTGGAGAGCACAGGTACGCAGTATTTT.

This chain uses TRBV28 with TRBJ1-4; D might be TRBD1 (6 bases). CDR1 and CDR2 (germline): MDHEN, SYDVKM. V lost 4 bases to trimming and J lost 0 bases, with 12 bases between them. The CDR3 consists of 16 residues. This CDR3 reads CASSSPRGSTNEKLFF. The CDR3 bases are TGTGCCAGCAGTTCTCCCAGGGGATCAACTAATGAAAAACTGTTTTTT.

This clonotype was counted only a few times. The CDR3 here is CASSPGQVGGEQYF. The CDR3 coding sequence is TGTGCCAGCAGTCCAGGACAGGTCGGCGGCGAGCAGTACTTC. The V gene is TRBV6-5, the J gene TRBJ2-7; 7 bases match TRBD1. The CDR3 consists of 14 residues. Trimming cost V 5 bases and J 6 bases; bases outside gene matches: 10. Looked up from germline, CDR1 is MNHEY and CDR2 is SVGAGI.

The chain links TRBV27 to TRBJ1-6; D remains ambiguous. CDR1 and CDR2 from the germline V gene are MNHEY and SMNVEV (reference sequence). The length of the CDR3 is 13 residues. With 7 bases removed from V and 10 bases from J, the gap between germline ends came to 14 bases. CDR3 protein: CASKKGYSSPLHF. The DNA of the CDR3 is TGTGCCAGCAAAAAGGGTTACTCATCACCCCTCCACTTT.

This clonotype came up a few times. J is TRBJ2-6 and V is TRBV7-2, with no clear D. The length of the CDR3 is 11 residues. V was cut by 5 bases and J by 9 bases, with 5 bases left in between. Germline assignment: CDR1 SGHTA and CDR2 FQGNSA. CDR3 amino acids: CASSPHNVLTF. DNA for the CDR3: TGTGCCAGCAGCCCACACAACGTCCTGACTTTC.

The chain combines TRBV5-6 with TRBJ2-7; either TRBD1 or TRBD2 may fit D (6 bases each). Looked up from germline, CDR1 is SGHDT and CDR2 is YYEEEE. Trimming pared 2 bases from V and 4 bases from J, leaving 13 bases between. This CDR3 has 14 amino acids. The CDR3 nucleotides read TGTGCCAGCAGCTTCCCGGGGGCGGGTTACGAGCAGTACTTC. This sequence encodes CASSFPGAGYEQYF.

The chain is built from TRBV6-2 or TRBV6-3 and TRBJ1-2; unclear D gene. The V gene lost 2 bases and the J gene lost 4 bases, with 23 bases spanning the gap. Germline-derived CDR1 and CDR2 are MNHEY and SVGEGT. CDR3 length equals 18 residues. In DNA form, the CDR3 reads TGTGCCAGCAGTTACCGACTCCCAACTTTACGGGCTTCCTATGGCTACACCTTC. It codes for CASSYRLPTLRASYGYTF.